A selection of T cell receptor beta chains follows, all from one sample in a study of blood T cell repertoires in COVID-19. Assay used: immunoSEQ multiplex PCR; TCRdb lists only in-frame clones, some missing. The data hold approximately 220,000 clones, with around four fifths observed a single time. Sequencing was carried out using peripheral blood. The receptors shown here come from a woman between 50 and 59 years old with acute or convalescent COVID-19. CDR3s include the opening cysteine and the closing phenylalanine or tryptophan. The D gene is left open where the match is weak. A row's size may be missing; if present it is once, few, many or a size class.

d_gene,j_gene,v_gene,abundance,CDR3aa,CDR3nt
.,TRBJ1-2,TRBV28,.,CASSPPGGAPYGYTF,TGTGCCAGCAGTCCTCCCGGGGGGGCTCCCTATGGCTACACCTTC
TRBD2,TRBJ2-7,TRBV4-1,.,CASSQDTASGILYEQYF,TGCGCCAGCAGCCAAGATACTGCTAGCGGGATACTCTACGAGCAGTACTTC
.,TRBJ1-4,TRBV25-1,.,CASSEGVHVGEKLFF,TGTGCCAGCAGTGAGGGAGTACACGTAGGGGAAAAACTGTTTTTT
TRBD1,TRBJ1-1,TRBV5-6,.,CASSRPRLTGGDTEAFF,TGTGCCAGCAGTCGCCCTCGACTGACAGGGGGGGACACTGAAGCTTTCTTT
TRBD1,TRBJ1-1,TRBV3-1/TRBV3-2,few,CASSQGTGRTEAFF,TGTGCCAGCAGCCAAGGGACAGGGCGAACTGAAGCTTTCTTT
TRBD2,TRBJ2-7,TRBV11-3,.,CASSLTSGRGNEQYF,TGTGCCAGCAGCCTCACCAGCGGGAGGGGTAACGAGCAGTACTTC
.,TRBJ2-1,TRBV5-1,once,CASSFRGDSYNEQFF,TGCGCCAGCAGCTTCAGGGGAGACTCCTACAATGAGCAGTTCTTC
TRBD1,TRBJ1-5,TRBV2,once,CASKGTGVQPQHF,TGTGCCAGCAAAGGGACAGGCGTACAGCCCCAGCATTTT
.,TRBJ2-5,TRBV5-5,.,CASSLRQGWESFQETQYF,TGTGCCAGCAGCTTACGCCAAGGGTGGGAGAGTTTCCAAGAGACCCAGTACTTC
TRBD2,TRBJ2-1,TRBV24-1,.,CATSDLSGRAFNEQFF,TGTGCCACCAGTGACCTGAGCGGGAGGGCCTTCAATGAGCAGTTCTTC
.,TRBJ2-1,TRBV9,.,CASSVVGGEQFF,TGTGCCAGCAGCGTAGTAGGGGGTGAGCAGTTCTTC
.,TRBJ2-3,TRBV7-3,.,CASSSTAGATDTQYF,TGTGCCAGCAGCTCTACGGCAGGGGCCACAGATACGCAGTATTTT
TRBD2,TRBJ2-3,TRBV27,.,CASSPTGTSGTSTDTQYF,TGTGCCAGCAGTCCTACCGGGACTAGCGGAACTAGCACAGATACGCAGTATTTT
.,TRBJ2-1,TRBV4-2,.,CASSQGGSSYNEQFF,TGTGCCAGCAGCCAAGGAGGGAGCTCCTACAATGAGCAGTTCTTC
TRBD2,TRBJ2-7,TRBV6-2/TRBV6-3,.,CASSYSTSGSGHEQYF,TGTGCCAGCAGTTACTCGACTAGCGGGAGTGGGCACGAGCAATACTTC
.,TRBJ1-5,TRBV2,few,CASSEEDRMTNQPQHF,TGTGCCAGCAGTGAAGAAGATAGGATGACTAATCAGCCCCAGCATTTT
TRBD2,TRBJ2-1,TRBV24-1,.,CATSLGLAVLDEQFF,TGTGCCACCAGTCTGGGACTAGCGGTCCTGGATGAGCAGTTCTTC
TRBD1,TRBJ1-4,TRBV5-1,.,CASSLALTGRGEKLFF,TGCGCCAGCAGCTTGGCTCTGACAGGGAGAGGGGAAAAACTGTTTTTT
.,TRBJ1-1,TRBV5-1,once,CASSFGQGGTEAFF,TGCGCCAGCAGCTTTGGCCAGGGCGGCACTGAAGCTTTCTTT
TRBD2,TRBJ2-7,TRBV10-1,.,CASSRTSGSGGEQYF,TGCGCCAGCAGTAGAACTAGCGGGAGTGGGGGCGAGCAGTACTTC
.,TRBJ2-5,TRBV7-2,.,CASSSASGMGETQYF,TGTGCCAGCAGCTCAGCGTCGGGGATGGGAGAGACCCAGTACTTC
TRBD1,TRBJ2-5,TRBV11-1,.,CASSLAPGQGVETQYF,TGTGCCAGCAGCTTAGCGCCGGGACAGGGAGTAGAGACCCAGTACTTC
.,TRBJ2-2,TRBV5-1,.,CASSLAVGELFF,TGCGCCAGCAGCTTGGCCGTCGGGGAGCTGTTTTTT
.,TRBJ2-3,TRBV6-4,.,CASSDSGTGADTQYF,TGTGCCAGCAGTGACTCCGGGACTGGGGCAGATACGCAGTATTTT
TRBD2,TRBJ2-1,TRBV29-1,.,CSVEDYLAGGHNEQFF,TGCAGCGTTGAAGATTATCTAGCGGGAGGACACAATGAGCAGTTCTTC
.,TRBJ2-3,TRBV9,.,CASSEADTQYF,TGTGCCAGCAGTGAGGCAGATACGCAGTATTTT
TRBD2,TRBJ2-7,TRBV27,.,CASNSAGASYEQYF,TGTGCCAGCAACTCAGCGGGAGCCTCCTACGAGCAGTACTTC
.,TRBJ2-6,TRBV30,.,CAWSAGDSGANVLTF,TGTGCCTGGAGTGCCGGGGACTCTGGGGCCAACGTCCTGACTTTC
TRBD2,TRBJ2-1,TRBV10-2,.,CASIRGTSGVREQFF,TGCGCCAGCATCCGAGGGACTAGCGGGGTGCGAGAGCAGTTCTTC
.,TRBJ2-7,TRBV6-5,.,CASSEVWGTLDEQYF,TGTGCCAGCAGCGAGGTGTGGGGGACTTTGGACGAGCAGTACTTC
TRBD1,TRBJ2-1,TRBV24-1,.,CATSDLQTGNNEQFF,TGTGCCACCAGTGATTTGCAGACAGGGAACAATGAGCAGTTCTTC
TRBD1,TRBJ1-1,TRBV19,.,CASSWTGGIAEAFF,TGTGCCAGTAGCTGGACAGGGGGCATCGCTGAAGCTTTCTTT
.,TRBJ2-5,TRBV11-2,.,CASSLKGGEEETQYF,TGTGCCAGCAGCTTAAAGGGGGGGGAGGAGGAGACCCAGTACTTC
TRBD2,TRBJ2-7,TRBV7-9,.,CASRPNSGSTYEQYF,TGTGCCAGCAGACCGAATAGCGGGTCGACCTACGAGCAGTACTTC
TRBD1,TRBJ1-2,TRBV5-4,.,CASSWEDRGDGYTF,TGTGCCAGCAGCTGGGAGGACAGGGGTGATGGCTACACCTTC
TRBD2,TRBJ2-2,TRBV28,.,CASRKLAGTHTGELFF,TGTGCCAGCAGAAAACTAGCGGGAACCCACACCGGGGAGCTGTTTTTT
.,TRBJ1-2,TRBV2,.,CAITDGSNYGYTF,TGTGCCATAACAGACGGTAGTAACTATGGCTACACCTTC
TRBD1,TRBJ2-2,TRBV29-1,.,CSVEFYGTGGIDGELFF,TGCAGCGTTGAGTTTTATGGAACAGGGGGAATTGACGGGGAGCTGTTTTTT
.,TRBJ1-1,TRBV6-5,once,CASRRGGDTEAFF,TGTGCCAGCAGAAGAGGGGGGGACACTGAAGCTTTCTTT
TRBD1,TRBJ2-5,TRBV3-1/TRBV3-2,.,CASSPTGGQETQYF,TGTGCCAGCAGCCCGACAGGGGGACAAGAGACCCAGTACTTC
.,TRBJ2-7,TRBV7-9,.,CASSFSNRVFYEQYF,TGTGCCAGCAGCTTTTCCAACAGGGTATTCTACGAGCAGTACTTC
.,TRBJ1-1,TRBV7-2,.,CASNLFVGAANTEAFF,TGTGCCAGCAACCTCTTTGTTGGGGCCGCGAACACTGAAGCTTTCTTT
TRBD1,TRBJ2-7,TRBV7-9,few,CASSPSGTGDEQYF,TGTGCCAGCAGCCCCTCCGGGACAGGGGACGAGCAGTACTTC
TRBD1,TRBJ1-2,TRBV6-5,.,CASREGQDNYGYTF,TGTGCCAGCAGGGAGGGACAGGACAACTATGGCTACACCTTC
TRBD1,TRBJ1-6,TRBV28,.,CASSPGTAYNSPLHF,TGTGCCAGCAGTCCCGGGACAGCATATAATTCACCCCTCCACTTT
TRBD1,TRBJ2-7,TRBV18,.,CASSLNPGQGEQYF,TGTGCCAGCTCACTTAACCCGGGACAGGGGGAGCAGTACTTC
.,TRBJ2-5,TRBV5-1,.,CASSPEAIWETQYF,TGCGCCAGCAGCCCGGAGGCAATATGGGAGACCCAGTACTTC
TRBD1,TRBJ2-7,TRBV5-1,.,CASSSGQSFYEQYF,TGCGCCAGCAGCTCGGGACAGTCTTTCTACGAGCAGTACTTC
.,TRBJ1-2,TRBV6-6,.,CASSLFSLAQEGYTF,TGTGCCAGCAGTCTTTTCAGCCTAGCCCAGGAGGGCTACACCTTC
.,TRBJ1-2,TRBV5-1,.,CASSFFEQGLDYGYTF,TGCGCCAGCAGCTTTTTTGAACAGGGTTTGGATTATGGCTACACCTTC
.,TRBJ2-6,TRBV29-1,.,CSVLRSGANVLTF,TGCAGCGTTCTCCGCTCTGGGGCCAACGTCCTGACTTTC
.,TRBJ2-6,TRBV5-1,.,CASSLTSPVANVLTF,TGCGCCAGCAGCTTGACCTCACCGGTGGCCAACGTCCTGACTTTC
TRBD1,TRBJ2-6,TRBV15,.,CATSPIPGGSYSGANVLTF,TGTGCCACCAGCCCTATCCCAGGGGGCTCCTACTCTGGGGCCAACGTCCTGACTTTC
.,TRBJ2-1,TRBV9,.,CASSVASDLYNEQFF,TGTGCCAGCAGCGTAGCTAGTGACTTGTACAATGAGCAGTTCTTC
.,TRBJ2-5,TRBV3-1/TRBV3-2,.,CASSPLGGEETQYF,TGTGCCAGCAGCCCCTTAGGCGGTGAAGAGACCCAGTACTTC